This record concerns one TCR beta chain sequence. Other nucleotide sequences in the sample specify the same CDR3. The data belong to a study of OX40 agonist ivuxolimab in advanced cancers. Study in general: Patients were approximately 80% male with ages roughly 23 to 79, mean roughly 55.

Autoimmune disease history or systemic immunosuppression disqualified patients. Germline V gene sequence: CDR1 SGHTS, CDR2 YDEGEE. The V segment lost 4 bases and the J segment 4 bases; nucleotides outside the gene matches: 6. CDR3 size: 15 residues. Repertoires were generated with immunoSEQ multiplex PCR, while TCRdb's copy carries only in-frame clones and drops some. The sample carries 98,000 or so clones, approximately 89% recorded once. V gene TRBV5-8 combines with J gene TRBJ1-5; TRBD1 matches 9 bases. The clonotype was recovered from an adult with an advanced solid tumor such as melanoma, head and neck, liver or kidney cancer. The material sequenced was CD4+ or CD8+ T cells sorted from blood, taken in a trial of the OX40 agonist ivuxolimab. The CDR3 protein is CASSLGQGQNQPQHF. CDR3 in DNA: TGTGCCAGCAGCCTGGGACAGGGCCAGAATCAGCCCCAGCATTTT.